This T cell receptor beta chain was recorded in a study of shared clonotypes between healthy human individuals. Regarding the study as a whole: The naive CD4 repertoires of several donors were compared, and approximately 4.5% of clonotypes were shared. Blood alone was sampled, and tissue repertoires likely differ.

TCRdb's copy holds only in-frame clones and misses some; the assay was immunoSEQ multiplex PCR. Seen here are approximately 740,000 clones, less than 85% observed once, and the top ten hold approximately 1.8%. About this clone: Its antigen is unknown.

The ends were cut back, 1 base at V and 2 bases at J, with 5 bases in the middle. CDR3 length: 13 residues. CDR1 SEHNR and CDR2 FQNEAQ come from the germline V gene (reference sequence). Material for sequencing was memory CD4+ T cells sorted from blood. Subset defined: CD45RA-negative fraction. The chain recombines TRBV7-9 with TRBJ1-1; D not certain. The sequence was obtained from a woman between 25 and 40 years old in good health. The CDR3 DNA sequence: TGTGCCAGCAGCTTAGGACACAACACTGAAGCTTTCTTT. Translation gives CASSLGHNTEAFF.